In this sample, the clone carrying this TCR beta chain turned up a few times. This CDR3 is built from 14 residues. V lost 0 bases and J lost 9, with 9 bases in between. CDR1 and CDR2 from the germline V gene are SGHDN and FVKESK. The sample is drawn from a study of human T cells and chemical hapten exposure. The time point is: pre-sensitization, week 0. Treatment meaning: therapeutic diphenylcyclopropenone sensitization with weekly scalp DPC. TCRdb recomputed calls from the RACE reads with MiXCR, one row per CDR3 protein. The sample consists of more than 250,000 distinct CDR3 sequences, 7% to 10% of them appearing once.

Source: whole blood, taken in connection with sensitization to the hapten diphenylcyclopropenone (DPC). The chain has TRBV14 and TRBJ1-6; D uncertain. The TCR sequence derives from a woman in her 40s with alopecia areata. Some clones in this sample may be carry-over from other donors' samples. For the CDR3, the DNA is TGTGCCAGCAGCCAAGAACGGGGTGGTTCACCCCTCCACTTT. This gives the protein CASSQERGGSPLHF.